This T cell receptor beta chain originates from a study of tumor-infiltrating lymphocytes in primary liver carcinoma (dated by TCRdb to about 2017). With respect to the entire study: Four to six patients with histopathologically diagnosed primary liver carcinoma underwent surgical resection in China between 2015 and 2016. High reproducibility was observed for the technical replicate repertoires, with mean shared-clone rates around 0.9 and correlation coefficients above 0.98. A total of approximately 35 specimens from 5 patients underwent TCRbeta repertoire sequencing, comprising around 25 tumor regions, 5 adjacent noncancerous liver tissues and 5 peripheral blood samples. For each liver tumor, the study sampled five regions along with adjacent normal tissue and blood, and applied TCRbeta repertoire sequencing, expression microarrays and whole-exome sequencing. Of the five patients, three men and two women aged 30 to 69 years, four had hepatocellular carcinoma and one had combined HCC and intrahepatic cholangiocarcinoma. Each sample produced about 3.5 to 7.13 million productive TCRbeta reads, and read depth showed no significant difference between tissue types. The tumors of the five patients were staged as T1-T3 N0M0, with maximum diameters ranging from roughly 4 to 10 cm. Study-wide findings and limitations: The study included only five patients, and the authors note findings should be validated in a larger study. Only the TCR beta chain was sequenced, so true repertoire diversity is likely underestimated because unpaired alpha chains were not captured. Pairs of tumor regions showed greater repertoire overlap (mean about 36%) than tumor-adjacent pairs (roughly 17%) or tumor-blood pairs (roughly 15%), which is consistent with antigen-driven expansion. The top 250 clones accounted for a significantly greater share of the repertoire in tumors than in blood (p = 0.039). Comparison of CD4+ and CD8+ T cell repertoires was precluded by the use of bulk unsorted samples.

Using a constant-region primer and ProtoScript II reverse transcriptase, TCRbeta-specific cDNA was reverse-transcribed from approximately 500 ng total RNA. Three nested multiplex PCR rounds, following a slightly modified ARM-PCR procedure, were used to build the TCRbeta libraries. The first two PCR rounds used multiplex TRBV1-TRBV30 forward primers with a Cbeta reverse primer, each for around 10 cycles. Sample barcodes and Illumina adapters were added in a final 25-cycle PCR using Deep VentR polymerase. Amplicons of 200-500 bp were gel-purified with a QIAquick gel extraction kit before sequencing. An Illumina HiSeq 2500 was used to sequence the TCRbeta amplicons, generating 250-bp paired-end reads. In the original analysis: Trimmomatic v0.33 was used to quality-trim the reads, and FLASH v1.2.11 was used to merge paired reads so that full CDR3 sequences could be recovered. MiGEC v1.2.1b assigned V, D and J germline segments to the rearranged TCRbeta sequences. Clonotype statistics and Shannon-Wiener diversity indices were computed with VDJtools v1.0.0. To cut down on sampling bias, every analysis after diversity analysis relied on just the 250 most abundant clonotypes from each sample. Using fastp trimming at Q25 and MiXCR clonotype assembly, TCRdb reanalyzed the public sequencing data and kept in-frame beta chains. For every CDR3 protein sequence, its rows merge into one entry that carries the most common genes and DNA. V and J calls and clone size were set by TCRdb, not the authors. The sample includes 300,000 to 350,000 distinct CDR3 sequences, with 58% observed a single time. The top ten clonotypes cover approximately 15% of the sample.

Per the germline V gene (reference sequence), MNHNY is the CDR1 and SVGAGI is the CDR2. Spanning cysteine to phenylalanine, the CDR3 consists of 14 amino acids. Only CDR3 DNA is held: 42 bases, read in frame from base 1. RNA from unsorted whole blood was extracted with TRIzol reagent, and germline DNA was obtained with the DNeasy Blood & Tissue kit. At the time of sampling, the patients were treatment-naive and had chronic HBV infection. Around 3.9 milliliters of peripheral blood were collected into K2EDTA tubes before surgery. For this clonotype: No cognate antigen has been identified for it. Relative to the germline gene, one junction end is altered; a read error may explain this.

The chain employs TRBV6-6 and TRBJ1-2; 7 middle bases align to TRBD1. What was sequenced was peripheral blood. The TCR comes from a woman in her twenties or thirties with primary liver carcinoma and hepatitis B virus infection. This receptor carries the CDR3 CANSVTTGSYGYTF. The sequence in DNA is TGTGCCAACAGTGTAACGACAGGGTCCTATGGCTACACCTTC.